The 32 T cell receptor beta chains in this list originate from one sample, sequenced in a study of post-analysis software for immune sequencing data. General study results and limits: Patients showed TRBV5-6, TRBV5-1 and TRBV20-1 among 4 or 5 TRBV segments more frequent than in controls.

No antigens are known for them. Presence of unique molecular identifiers characterized the TCR beta cDNA libraries. Using its own MiXCR run on the PCR reads, TCRdb lists one record per CDR3 protein. The sample comprises 820,000 or so distinct CDR3 sequences, roughly 50% of which are singletons, and about 4.8% rests with the top ten. Material for sequencing was blood. These receptors all come from a girl between 5 and 17 years old with multiple sclerosis.

J is TRBJ2-3 and V is TRBV20-1; TRBD1 matches at 10 bases. The CDR3 runs 14 residues. Per the germline V gene, CDR1 is DFQATT and CDR2 is SNEGSKA (reference sequence). V lost 5 bases and J lost 4; bases outside the gene matches: 6. DNA for the CDR3: TGCAGTGCTCCGACAGGGGGCATCGCAGATACGCAGTATTTT. Its translation: CSAPTGGIADTQYF.

The V and J genes are TRBV12-3 or TRBV12-4 and TRBJ1-2; 7 bases fit TRBD1. The CDR3 extends over 13 amino acids. V was pared by 6 bases and J by 6 bases, with 7 bases of the junction left unmatched. The CDR3 DNA is TGTGCCAGCAGGCCCGGGACAGCGGATGGCTACACCTTC. Residues: CASRPGTADGYTF.

This chain links TRBV10-3 with TRBJ2-5; tentative D call: TRBD2 (5 bases). With 7 bases removed from V and 5 bases from J, the gap between germline ends came to 14 bases. Germline assignment: CDR1 ENHRY and CDR2 SYGVKD. The CDR3 is 13 residues long. The CDR3 DNA is TGTGCCATCAAGGGTGGGGAGCTGGAGACCCAGTACTTC. It is translated as CAIKGGELETQYF.

Note on this clonotype: Its ends do not fully match the called genes, so a read error is possible. The V gene is TRBV12-3 or TRBV12-4, the J gene TRBJ2-3; 11 bases fit TRBD2. The CDR3 sequence is 14 residues long. The CDR3 region has the DNA TGTGCCAGCACGGCTAGCGGGAGGACAGATGCGCAGTATTTT. Translation: CASTASGRTDAQYF.

This clonotype occurred a few times. This chain connects TRBV6-1 to TRBJ1-1, with 9 bases that match TRBD1. Per the germline V gene, CDR1 is MNHNS and CDR2 is SASEGT. The CDR3 runs to 12 residues. V lost 6 bases to trimming and J lost 11 bases; unmatched junction nucleotides: 7. The CDR3 region has the DNA TGTGCCAGCAGAGACGGGACAGGGAGCGCTTTCTTT. Protein: CASRDGTGSAFF.

This clonotype turned up a few times. The chain employs TRBV21-1 and TRBJ2-1; TRBD2, the D gene given by the table, was not confirmed from the DNA. TRBV21-1 is an annotated pseudogene. The CDR3 covers 14 residues. The CDR3 region is CASSTGGERNEQFF. CDR3 DNA sequence: TGTGCCAGCAGCACCGGGGGAGAGCGGAATGAGCAGTTCTTC.

Points on this clonotype: At one boundary the junction diverges from the germline segment, which might be a read error. The chain has TRBV5-5 and TRBJ2-3, with 7 positions matching TRBD2. Germline values: CDR1 SGHKS, CDR2 YYEKEE (reference sequence). There are 13 residues in the CDR3. Here the CDR3 reads CASREGSTDTQYF. The DNA of the CDR3 is TGCGCCAGCAGGGAGGGTAGCACAGATACGCAGTATTTT. The full variable domain, in which reference TRBV5-5 and TRBJ2-3 provide the parts outside the CDR3, is DAGVTQSPTHLIKTRGQQVTLRCSPISGHKSVSWYQQVLGQGPQFIFQYYEKEERGRGNFPDRFSARQFPNYSSELNVNALLLGDSALYLCASREGSTDTQYFGPGTRLTVL.

The V gene is TRBV12-3 or TRBV12-4, the J gene TRBJ2-3; D gene unclear. The length of the CDR3 is 15 residues. V was clipped by 5 bases and J by 1 base, with 13 bases between them. The CDR3 protein is CASSPSWIGTDTQYF. DNA for the CDR3: TGTGCCAGCAGTCCCTCGTGGATCGGCACAGATACGCAGTATTTT.

This clonotype was detected a few times. This rearrangement joins TRBV20-1 to TRBJ2-2; 10 bases line up with TRBD1. CDR1 DFQATT and CDR2 SNEGSKA come from the germline V gene (reference sequence). With 0 bases clipped from V and 3 bases from J, the junction kept 7 bases outside the gene matches. This CDR3 contains 17 residues. In nucleotides, the CDR3 is TGCAGTGCTAGAGATCTAGGAGGACAGGGGGACACCGGGGAGCTGTTTTTT. Protein sequence: CSARDLGGQGDTGELFF.

This clonotype was counted between two and nine times. J is TRBJ2-3 and V is TRBV25-1, with D perhaps TRBD2 (5 bases). The V end was cut by 6 bases, the J end by 6 bases, with 10 bases between. Germline loops: CDR1 MGHDK, CDR2 SYGVNS. This CDR3 region has 12 residues. In DNA, the CDR3 is TGTGCCAGCAGAACTAGTTCCGATACGCAGTATTTT. Protein: CASRTSSDTQYF.

The chain employs TRBV5-1 and TRBJ2-7; 8 bases agree with TRBD2. The CDR3 covers 14 residues. Trimming took 4 bases from V and 5 from J; bases not matched to a gene: 8. From germline, CDR1 is SGHRS and CDR2 YFSETQ. The CDR3 nucleotides are TGCGCCAGCAGCAGGCAGCGGGAGACCGACGAGCAGTACTTC. Protein: CASSRQRETDEQYF.

This clonotype showed up just a few times. The CDR3, as DNA: TGTGCCAGCAGCTTGAGGGGATGGAGCTATGGCTACACCTTC. Protein: CASSLRGWSYGYTF. The chain combines TRBV11-2 with TRBJ1-2; maybe TRBD1 (5 bases). Germline CDR1 SGHAT, CDR2 FQNNGV. The CDR3 runs to 14 residues. V gave up 3 bases and J gave up 4 bases, with 12 bases separating them.

V gene TRBV7-6 combines with J gene TRBJ2-3; a weak D match, TRBD2 (6 bases). The ends were cut back, 0 bases at V and 4 bases at J, with 17 bases in the middle. The germline V gene encodes CDR1 SGHVS and CDR2 FNYEAQ. This CDR3 is built from 17 residues. CDR3 sequence (DNA): TGTGCCAGCAGCTTAGCCCCGGCCGTTACGGGGGCAGATACGCAGTATTTT. Its protein is CASSLAPAVTGADTQYF.

This chain uses TRBV20-1 with TRBJ2-5, with 12 positions matching TRBD2. The last part of the DNA fits TRBJ2-7 better; the J call may be wrong. The germline CDR1 and CDR2 sequences are DFQATT and SNEGSKA (reference sequence). The CDR3 has 16 amino acids. CDR3 residues: CSAKPILAGGYYEQYF. CDR3 nucleotide sequence: TGCAGTGCCAAACCCATACTAGCGGGAGGTTACTACGAGCAGTACTTC.

V and J are TRBV5-6 and TRBJ2-7; D is unresolved. The V gene's germline CDR1 is SGHDT and CDR2 YYEEEE. CDR3 size: 13 residues. Trimming took 4 bases from V and 1 from J, leaving 9 bases between them. CDR3: CASSVRQSYEQYF. The CDR3 DNA reads TGTGCCAGCAGCGTAAGACAATCCTACGAGCAGTACTTC.

The chain links TRBV20-1 to TRBJ2-5; no firm D call. CDR1 and CDR2 from the germline V gene are DFQATT and SNEGSKA (reference sequence). The CDR3 spans 12 residues. The V end lost 3 bases, the J end lost 1 base, and 6 bases lay between the germline ends. The CDR3 DNA follows: TGCAGTGCTAGCGGGTTCCAAGAGACCCAGTACTTC. It encodes CSASGFQETQYF.

Worth noting for this clonotype: At one end the junction does not follow the germline gene, possibly because of a read error. The V call is TRBV2, the J call TRBJ2-3, with D perhaps given as TRBD1 or TRBD2 (5 bases each). This CDR3 has 14 residues. CDR1 and CDR2 from the germline V gene are SNHLY and FYNNEI. Here the CDR3 DNA reads TGTGCCAGCAGTGAAGTTGGGGGTTCAGATACGCGGTATTTT. Its translation: CASSEVGGSDTRYF.

The chain has TRBV7-3 and TRBJ1-2; 7 nucleotides align to TRBD1. CDR1 and CDR2 from the germline V gene are SGHTA and FQGTGA. There are 14 residues in the CDR3. With 5 bases clipped from V and 4 bases from J, the junction kept 7 bases outside the gene matches. The DNA of the CDR3 is TGTGCCAGCAGCGCCGCGGGACAGTCCTATGGCTACACCTTC. Translation gives CASSAAGQSYGYTF.

The rearrangement uses TRBV29-1 and TRBJ2-7, with D unresolved. V was pared by 6 bases and J by 3 bases, with 9 bases between. This CDR3 has 11 residues. Germline lookup yields CDR1 SQVTM and CDR2 ANQGSEA. CDR3 nucleotides: TGCAGCGTGACCCTCCACTACGAGCAGTACTTC. Its protein is CSVTLHYEQYF.

The V gene is TRBV29-1, the J gene TRBJ1-2; TRBD1 aligns across 7 bases. CDR3 length equals 12 residues. Trimming took 7 bases from V and 10 from J; bases not matched to a gene: 12. Germline loops: CDR1 SQVTM, CDR2 ANQGSEA. CDR3 amino acids: CSGSDRHLTYTF. CDR3 DNA sequence: TGCAGCGGATCGGACAGGCACCTCACCTACACCTTC.

This clonotype was found a few times. A read error is possible here, since a much larger clone lies one base away. This rearrangement joins TRBV20-1 to TRBJ2-5; possible D gene TRBD2, 6 bases. Germline V gives CDR1 DFQATT, CDR2 SNEGSKA (reference sequence). The CDR3 is 16 residues long. The V end lost 0 bases, the J end lost 1 base, and 15 bases lay between the germline ends. The CDR3, as DNA: TGCAGTGCTAGAGATCAGGATGGCGGGGCCCAAGAGACCCAGTACTTC. This translates into CSARDQDGGAQETQYF.

Points on this clonotype: The junction departs from germline at one end; a sequencing error may be responsible. J is TRBJ2-5 and V is TRBV10-3; 11 bases map to TRBD2. The CDR3 is 17 residues long. The V gene's germline CDR1 is ENHRY and CDR2 SYGVKD. The CDR3 region has the DNA TGTGCCCTCAGCGATAGCGGGAGGGCCAGTTTCGGTGAGACCCAGTACTTC. Translation: CALSDSGRASFGETQYF.

The DNA of the CDR3 is TGCAGTGCATACTCAGGGGGCATGGACACCCAGTACTTC. Amino acid sequence: CSAYSGGMDTQYF. The chain carries TRBV20-1 and TRBJ2-5, with 8 positions matching TRBD1. The germline CDR1 and CDR2 sequences are DFQATT and SNEGSKA (reference sequence). V shed 6 bases, J shed 8 bases, and the junction held 11 bases outside the gene matches. The CDR3 contains 13 residues.

This clonotype was counted a few times. The J gene is TRBJ2-1, the V gene TRBV29-1; D is unclear. Germline loops: CDR1 SQVTM, CDR2 ANQGSEA. CDR3 size: 13 residues. The V end was cut by 7 bases, the J end by 4 bases, with 14 bases between. In DNA, the CDR3 is TGCAGCGGGGCCCATGACGGGTACAATGAGCAGTTCTTC. It specifies CSGAHDGYNEQFF.

The V gene is TRBV10-3, the J gene TRBJ2-5, with TRBD2 matching 12 bases. CDR1 and CDR2 from the germline V gene are ENHRY and SYGVKD. J was trimmed by 1 base and V by 9 bases; bases with no gene match: 3. The CDR3 contains 14 residues. As DNA, the CDR3 is TGTGCCATACCGACTAGCGGGAGCCAAGAGACCCAGTACTTC. Amino acid sequence: CAIPTSGSQETQYF.

CDR3 region: CASTLTSGRPYEQYF. The CDR3 DNA reads TGTGCCAGCACTTTGACTAGCGGGAGACCCTACGAGCAGTACTTC. The chain has TRBV12-3 or TRBV12-4 and TRBJ2-1, with TRBD2 matching over 12 bases. The end of the DNA aligns better with TRBJ2-7, so the J call may be wrong. The CDR3 loop spans 15 amino acids.

V gene TRBV5-5 combines with J gene TRBJ2-5; 11 bases align to TRBD2. Germline V gives CDR1 SGHKS, CDR2 YYEKEE (reference sequence). The CDR3 contains 16 residues. Germline trimming cut 4 bases from V and 2 bases from J; bases unmatched to any gene: 7. CDR3 coding DNA: TGTGCCAGCAGCAAATTAGCGGGGGGGATGCAAGAGACCCAGTACTTC. Protein sequence: CASSKLAGGMQETQYF.

This clonotype was counted between two and nine times. The chain combines TRBV20-1 with TRBJ2-5; tentatively, D is TRBD2 (6 bases). In germline, CDR1 is DFQATT, CDR2 SNEGSKA (reference sequence). The ends were cut back, 3 bases at V and 4 bases at J, with 12 bases in the middle. This CDR3 has 13 amino acids. The CDR3, as DNA: TGCAGTGCTAGGGGACTGGGAAGAGAGACCCAGTACTTC. It specifies CSARGLGRETQYF.

This clonotype was seen only once. This rearrangement joins TRBV5-1 to TRBJ2-6, with D possibly TRBD1 on 6 matching bases. Deletions cut 0 bases from V and 0 bases from J, with 13 bases between. The CDR3 is 18 residues long. CDR1 is SGHRS and CDR2 is YFSETQ in the germline V gene. CDR3 bases: TGCGCCAGCAGCTTGGCGGGACACTTTTTCTCTGGGGCCAACGTCCTGACTTTC. Its translation is CASSLAGHFFSGANVLTF.

V and J are TRBV12-3 or TRBV12-4 and TRBJ2-7; a weak D match, TRBD1 (6 bases). The J call may be faulty, since TRBJ2-5 better matches the DNA end. This CDR3 region has 14 residues. This CDR3 reads CASSLGDNRETQYF. The CDR3 DNA sequence: TGTGCCAGCAGTTTAGGGGACAATAGAGAGACCCAGTACTTC.

This chain uses TRBV29-1 with TRBJ2-5; possibly TRBD1 or TRBD2 for D (5 bases each). In germline, CDR1 is SQVTM, CDR2 ANQGSEA. Trimming pared 4 bases from V and 10 bases from J, leaving 19 bases between. The CDR3 loop spans 13 amino acids. The CDR3 region has the DNA TGCAGCGTTGGACCCCTGGGGGTAGGGGACCAGTACTTC. This sequence encodes CSVGPLGVGDQYF.

This chain links TRBV29-1 with TRBJ1-1; D not resolved. Trimming removed 3 bases at V and 1 base at J, with 6 bases between. This CDR3 contains 12 residues. Germline lookup yields CDR1 SQVTM and CDR2 ANQGSEA. This chain's CDR3 is CSVDPSNTEAFF. CDR3 nucleotide sequence: TGCAGCGTTGACCCCTCGAACACTGAAGCTTTCTTT.